The 5 T cell receptor beta chains in this list originate from one sample, sequenced in a study of T cell repertoires in ileal Crohn's disease. TCRdb keeps only in-frame clones here, not all; method: immunoSEQ multiplex PCR. Of over 25,000 clones detected, 80% appear once; the ten largest clones hold around 20%. The sequenced sample consisted of ileal tissue. The receptor source for this set is an adult with Crohn's disease.

The J gene is TRBJ1-1, the V gene TRBV18; TRBD1 is a possible D gene (5 bases). Germline V CDR1 and CDR2: KGHSH, LQKENI. The CDR3 consists of 18 residues. Trimming took off 5 bases at V and 7 bases at J, with 29 bases between the two ends. In DNA, the CDR3 is TGTGCCAGCTCAGGAGGCGTGGTGGGGTTTGGTTCCGGGGGTGAAGCTTTCTTT. Translation: CASSGGVVGFGSGGEAFF.

This clone was seen a single time. This CDR3 reads CASSIGGKYTEAFF. Written as DNA, the CDR3 is TGTGCCAGTAGTATAGGAGGGAAGTACACTGAAGCTTTCTTT. The chain employs TRBV19 and TRBJ1-1; D ambiguous. The CDR3 covers 14 residues. Germline lookup yields CDR1 LNHDA and CDR2 SQIVND (reference sequence). V was trimmed by 1 base and J by 3 bases, leaving 9 bases between them.

This clone was recorded only once. V is TRBV4-1 and J is TRBJ2-1; TRBD2 matches 8 bases. Germline V gene data show CDR1 as MGHRA and CDR2 as YSYEKL. With 3 bases clipped from V and 1 base from J, the junction kept 2 bases outside the gene matches. The CDR3 is made up of 15 amino acids. CDR3 protein: CASSHVAGSYNEQFF. In DNA form, the CDR3 reads TGCGCCAGCAGCCACGTAGCGGGATCCTACAATGAGCAGTTCTTC.

V gene TRBV27 combines with J gene TRBJ1-6; D gene ambiguous. Trimming took 6 bases from V and 6 from J, leaving 27 bases between them. Germline lookup yields CDR1 MNHEY and CDR2 SMNVEV (reference sequence). The CDR3 covers 19 residues. The CDR3 region is CASSYTLTNFREINSPLHF. The CDR3 bases are TGTGCCAGCAGCTATACGTTAACCAACTTCCGGGAGATTAATTCACCCCTCCACTTT.

V gene TRBV6-5 combines with J gene TRBJ1-1; D is possibly TRBD1 (5 bases). Trimming took off 0 bases at V and 7 bases at J, with 15 bases between the two ends. The CDR3 contains 15 residues. The germline gives CDR1 MNHEY, CDR2 SVGAGI. The CDR3 reads CASSYSRPPGGEAFF. The CDR3 DNA sequence: TGTGCCAGCAGTTACTCTCGGCCCCCCGGGGGTGAAGCTTTCTTT.